Listed here is a single T cell receptor beta chain. Its antigen remains unknown. The data were obtained in a study of vaccination and CD4 T cells after COVID-19. In the study overall: Blood was drawn a median around 70 days post second dose, range 14 to 241. Cells were stimulated with overlapping spike peptides from SARS-CoV-2, HCoV-NL63, HCoV-OC43 and HCoV-229E. Controls used CEFX viral epitopes (positive), HIV-1 Nef peptides (negative), or no peptide.

After removal of 0 bases from V and 7 bases from J, the junction contained 8 bases not matched to a gene. Germline assignment: CDR1 SGHNT and CDR2 YYREEE (reference sequence). This CDR3 contains 16 residues. Sequencing of cultured CD4+ T cell DNA used the Oncomine TCR Beta short-read assay. Genomic DNA was isolated from CD4+ T cells that had been cultured. Each CDR3 protein is one row after TCRdb ran MiXCR on the PCR reads. The sample holds some 5,700 distinct CDR3 sequences, about 45% seen once. Treatment defined: roughly 10-day PBMC culture with coronavirus spike peptide pools or control peptides (ViraFEST assay). According to the study, CD4+ T cells from the unexposed donor were gathered ahead of the COVID-19 pandemic (2011-2018).

The TCR sequence derives from a human donor in good health. This sequence joins TRBV5-4 and TRBJ2-2; 8 bases align to TRBD2. The sample comprised CD4+ T cells from blood, cultured in vitro. For the CDR3, the DNA is TGTGCCAGCAGCTTGGGCGCCGGGGGGGCTGGCGGGGAGCTGTTTTTT. It encodes CASSLGAGGAGGELFF.